Presented here are 30 T cell receptor beta chains from one specimen sequenced in a study of identical twins. TCRdb reanalysed the 5' RACE reads using MiXCR and keeps one entry per CDR3 protein. This table holds 1,800,000 or so distinct CDR3 sequences, about 32% found once. The specimen sequenced was cord blood. All receptors derive from a newborn girl in good health.

This clonotype appeared a few times. The chain couples TRBV20-1 to TRBJ2-7, with 7 bases fitting TRBD1. The germline V gene encodes CDR1 DFQATT and CDR2 SNEGSKA (reference sequence). There are 14 residues in the CDR3. V lost 6 bases to trimming and J lost 0 bases; unmatched junction nucleotides: 8. This chain's CDR3 is CSAIRTGFSYEQYF. CDR3 in DNA: TGCAGTGCCATCCGGACAGGCTTCTCCTACGAGCAGTACTTC.

This clonotype was seen a few times. The V gene is TRBV11-2, the J gene TRBJ2-3, with D tentatively TRBD1 (6 bases). V lost 5 bases, J lost 6 bases, and 15 bases lay in between. Germline CDR1 SGHAT, CDR2 FQNNGV. The CDR3 consists of 14 residues. CDR3 amino acids: CASSTTGIKDTQYF. For the CDR3, the DNA is TGTGCCAGCAGCACTACAGGGATTAAGGATACGCAGTATTTT. Combining the CDR3 with reference TRBV11-2 and TRBJ2-3 gives the whole variable domain EAGVAQSPRYKIIEKRQSVAFWCNPISGHATLYWYQQILGQGPKLLIQFQNNGVVDDSQLPKDRFSAERLKGVDSTLKIQPAKLEDSAVYLCASSTTGIKDTQYFGPGTRLTVL.

The chain carries TRBV4-1 and TRBJ2-3; the D is unclear. V was pared by 0 bases and J by 2 bases, with 12 bases between. The CDR3 length is 16 residues. CDR1 and CDR2 from the germline V gene are MGHRA and YSYEKL. CDR3 sequence (DNA): TGCGCCAGCAGCCAAGAATTTCCGGGTACCACAGATACGCAGTATTTT. Its translation is CASSQEFPGTTDTQYF.

V gene TRBV12-3 or TRBV12-4 combines with J gene TRBJ1-2; tentatively, D is TRBD1 (5 bases). The CDR3 is 13 residues long. V was shortened by 6 bases and J by 8 bases, with 16 bases between the two germline ends. The CDR3 DNA sequence: TGTGCCAGCAGCCGGACGGACACCGGGGGCTACACCTTC. Protein: CASSRTDTGGYTF.

The chain carries TRBV28 and TRBJ2-7; D perhaps matches TRBD1 (6 bases). Germline CDR1 is MDHEN and CDR2 is SYDVKM. The CDR3 sequence is 14 residues long. V lost 6 bases to trimming and J lost 2 bases, with 14 bases between them. This chain's CDR3 is CASSPGQIPYEQYF. The CDR3 coding sequence is TGTGCCAGCAGCCCCGGACAGATCCCCTACGAGCAGTACTTC.

This clonotype was observed a handful of times. The rearrangement joins TRBV7-9 to TRBJ2-5, with D perhaps matching TRBD2 (5 bases). CDR1 SEHNR and CDR2 FQNEAQ come from the germline V gene (reference sequence). CDR3 length: 17 amino acids. V lost 0 bases and J 1 base, leaving 15 bases between the germline ends. CDR3 in amino acids: CASSLAYVPGSQETQYF. In DNA, the CDR3 is TGTGCCAGCAGCTTAGCCTACGTACCGGGATCCCAAGAGACCCAGTACTTC.

V and J are TRBV20-1 and TRBJ1-1; D ambiguous. Germline V gene lookup returns CDR1 DFQATT and CDR2 SNEGSKA (reference sequence). This CDR3 contains 16 residues. V lost 6 bases and J 1 base, leaving 21 bases between the germline ends. The CDR3 sequence: CSAHDTRRPGNTEAFF. Here the CDR3 DNA reads TGCAGTGCCCATGACACTAGACGGCCGGGGAACACTGAAGCTTTCTTT.

The rearrangement links TRBV20-1 to TRBJ2-3; D perhaps matches TRBD2 (5 bases). The CDR3 sequence is 14 residues long. Trimming removed 2 bases from V and 0 bases from J, with 9 bases in between. The germline V gene has CDR1 DFQATT and CDR2 SNEGSKA (reference sequence). The CDR3 reads CSARYWTSTDTQYF. CDR3 in DNA: TGCAGTGCTAGATACTGGACTAGCACAGATACGCAGTATTTT.

This clonotype turned up a few times. This chain connects TRBV20-1 to TRBJ2-5; D may match TRBD1 or TRBD2 (5 bases each). This CDR3 comprises 10 residues. V lost 6 bases to trimming and J lost 6 bases, with 8 bases between them. Germline values: CDR1 DFQATT, CDR2 SNEGSKA (reference sequence). The CDR3 loop is CSAPGQTQYF. CDR3 sequence (DNA): TGCAGTGCGCCGGGACAGACCCAGTACTTC.

This clonotype was seen a handful of times. This chain joins TRBV4-1 and TRBJ1-6; D gene unclear. This CDR3 region has 17 residues. With 4 bases removed from V and 4 bases from J, the gap between germline ends came to 17 bases. The germline gives CDR1 MGHRA, CDR2 YSYEKL. CDR3 residues: CASSPEPLGRYNSPLHF. Written as DNA, the CDR3 is TGCGCCAGCAGCCCCGAACCGCTCGGACGATATAATTCACCCCTCCACTTT.

The CDR3 DNA sequence: TGTGCCAGCAGTTTATTCTCTAGCGGGAGGGTAGATACGCAGTATTTT. This codes for CASSLFSSGRVDTQYF. The chain joins TRBV28 to TRBJ2-3, with 12 bases that match TRBD2. The CDR3 runs 16 residues. The V gene's germline CDR1 is MDHEN and CDR2 SYDVKM. With 1 base clipped from V and 5 bases from J, the junction kept 4 bases outside the gene matches.

This clonotype turned up a few times. V usage is TRBV27 and J usage is TRBJ1-2, with D possibly TRBD1 on 5 matching bases. This CDR3 region has 14 residues. Germline CDR1 and CDR2: MNHEY and SMNVEV (reference sequence). V dropped 9 bases and J dropped 3 bases, with 17 bases sitting between them. DNA for the CDR3: TGTGCCAGTCCCTACCCGGACAATTACTATGGCTACACCTTC. As protein: CASPYPDNYYGYTF.

The V and J genes are TRBV5-6 and TRBJ2-7; TRBD1 aligns across 7 bases. The germline CDR1 and CDR2 sequences are SGHDT and YYEEEE. The CDR3 consists of 15 residues. Trimming at V came to 0 bases and at J to 11 bases, leaving 14 bases not matched to a gene. The CDR3 spells CASSLEGGGFSQEYF. Here the CDR3 DNA reads TGTGCCAGCAGCTTGGAAGGGGGCGGTTTTAGTCAGGAGTACTTC.

The J gene is TRBJ2-7, the V gene TRBV20-1; D is tentatively TRBD1 or TRBD2 (6 bases each). Germline CDR1 and CDR2: DFQATT and SNEGSKA (reference sequence). This CDR3 has 16 residues. V lost 6 bases to trimming and J lost 0 bases, with 21 bases between them. The CDR3 spells CSAKDVWGANSYEQYF. The DNA for the CDR3 is TGCAGTGCCAAGGATGTGTGGGGGGCTAACTCCTACGAGCAGTACTTC.

This chain connects TRBV10-3 to TRBJ1-2; 7 bases are shared with TRBD1. V lost 2 bases and J lost 4; bases outside the gene matches: 7. This CDR3 has 15 amino acids. Germline lookup yields CDR1 ENHRY and CDR2 SYGVKD. CDR3 loop: CAISEGPGGAYGYTF. Written as DNA, the CDR3 is TGTGCCATCAGTGAGGGCCCAGGGGGTGCCTATGGCTACACCTTC.

This clonotype was seen more than once but under ten times. The CDR3 protein is CASSSGVGYGYTF. The CDR3 DNA follows: TGTGCCAGCAGCTCGGGGGTTGGGTATGGCTACACCTTC. This chain connects TRBV7-2 to TRBJ1-2; weak D call: TRBD1 (5 bases). The V gene's germline CDR1 is SGHTA and CDR2 FQGNSA. V shed 4 bases and J shed 5 bases, with 11 bases lying between them. The CDR3 is 13 amino acids. The full variable domain, in which reference TRBV7-2 and TRBJ1-2 provide the parts outside the CDR3, is GAGVSQSPSNKVTEKGKDVELRCDPISGHTALYWYRQSLGQGLEFLIYFQGNSAPDKSGLPSDRFSAERTGGSVSTLTIQRTQQEDSAVYLCASSSGVGYGYTFGSGTRLTVV.

This chain links TRBV5-1 with TRBJ2-1; D may be TRBD2 (6 bases). The DNA matches TRBJ2-7 better at its end, which makes the J call doubtful. The germline CDR1 and CDR2 sequences are SGHRS and YFSETQ. This CDR3 comprises 15 residues. The DNA for the CDR3 is TGCGCCAGCAGCCCCACCGGGGCGGGATACAATGAGCAGTACTTC. It is translated as CASSPTGAGYNEQYF.

The chain recombines TRBV12-3 or TRBV12-4 with TRBJ2-4; no definite D call. With 3 bases removed from V and 0 bases from J, the gap between germline ends came to 12 bases. The CDR3 length is 16 residues. The CDR3 reads CASSFLDLLAKNIQYF. In DNA form, the CDR3 reads TGTGCCAGCAGTTTCCTTGACCTTTTAGCCAAAAACATTCAGTACTTC.

The chain uses TRBV6-1 and TRBJ1-2, with TRBD1 identical over 7 bases. CDR1 is MNHNS, CDR2 SASEGT, per germline. J lost 8 bases, V lost 1 base, and 7 bases had no gene match. This CDR3 has 14 amino acids. The chain's CDR3 is CASSEGSGGWGYTF. As DNA, the CDR3 is TGTGCCAGCAGTGAAGGTTCAGGGGGTTGGGGCTACACCTTC.

This clonotype occurred a few times. The chain recombines TRBV4-2 with TRBJ2-7; maybe TRBD2 (6 bases). V was clipped by 6 bases and J by 2 bases, with 17 bases between them. This CDR3 is 15 amino acids long. Germline V gene data show CDR1 as LGHNA and CDR2 as YNFKEQ. CDR3 in DNA: TGTGCCAGCAGTCAAATGGCCATAGCGGCCTACGAGCAGTACTTC. Its translation is CASSQMAIAAYEQYF.

The rearrangement uses TRBV20-1 and TRBJ1-4; 9 bases map to TRBD1. The CDR3 covers 15 residues. V lost 5 bases and J lost 3; bases outside the gene matches: 7. The germline V gene has CDR1 DFQATT and CDR2 SNEGSKA (reference sequence). The CDR3 region is CSAGNRGRANEKLFF. For the CDR3, the DNA is TGCAGTGCTGGAAACAGGGGGCGGGCTAATGAAAAACTGTTTTTT.

The chain's CDR3 is CASSLRGLAGSGTDTQYF. The CDR3 DNA reads as TGTGCCAGCAGCTTACGCGGGCTAGCGGGCTCTGGCACAGATACGCAGTATTTT. This sequence joins TRBV7-2 and TRBJ2-3, with 8 bases that match TRBD2. From germline, CDR1 is SGHTA and CDR2 FQGNSA. The CDR3 runs 18 residues. The V gene end was trimmed by 2 bases and the J gene end by 1 base; junction bases not matched to a gene: 11.

This clonotype was observed a few times. The chain recombines TRBV24-1 with TRBJ2-1; TRBD2 matches at 10 bases. Germline CDR1 reads KGHDR; CDR2 reads SFDVKD. CDR3 length equals 16 residues. V shed 0 bases and J 8 bases; nucleotides not matched to a gene: 6. The CDR3 protein is CATSDLASGRGDEQFF. The CDR3 DNA reads TGTGCCACCAGTGATTTGGCTAGCGGGAGAGGGGATGAGCAGTTCTTC.

The V and J genes are TRBV7-2 and TRBJ2-5, with 9 bases aligning to TRBD2. Germline CDR1 and CDR2: SGHTA and FQGNSA. J was trimmed by 1 base and V by 0 bases; bases with no gene match: 24. CDR3 length: 23 residues. In DNA, the CDR3 is TGTGCCAGCAGCTTAGCGCTTTATGGGTCGGGGCTAGCGGGGTCTCAACCCCAAGAGACCCAGTACTTC. It codes for CASSLALYGSGLAGSQPQETQYF.

The table lists this clonotype with a few counts. This chain connects TRBV20-1 to TRBJ2-7; 10 bases are a match to TRBD1. Trimming cost V 2 bases and J 3 bases; bases outside gene matches: 7. CDR3 length equals 15 residues. Germline V gene lookup returns CDR1 DFQATT and CDR2 SNEGSKA (reference sequence). In DNA, the CDR3 is TGCAGTGCTAGAATCCAGGACAGGGGGAACTACGAGCAGTACTTC. The encoded protein is CSARIQDRGNYEQYF.

The CDR3 loop reads CSGLAGGSTYNEQFF. In DNA form, the CDR3 reads TGCAGTGGTTTAGCGGGGGGCTCGACCTACAATGAGCAGTTCTTC. The chain is built from TRBV20-1 and TRBJ2-1; 10 bases agree with TRBD2. From germline, CDR1 is DFQATT and CDR2 SNEGSKA (reference sequence). CDR3 length equals 15 residues. V lost 7 bases to trimming and J lost 2 bases; unmatched junction nucleotides: 8.

This clonotype was picked up a small number of times. This chain connects TRBV5-1 to TRBJ1-2, with TRBD1 identical over 9 bases. Germline CDR1 reads SGHRS; CDR2 reads YFSETQ. V was clipped by 2 bases and J by 8 bases; unmatched bases: 13. CDR3 length equals 16 residues. CDR3 residues: CASSLSRPGTGLGYTF. CDR3 nucleotides: TGCGCCAGCAGCTTATCCCGACCCGGGACAGGGTTAGGCTACACCTTC.

This clonotype was found a few times. The genes are TRBV28 and TRBJ2-7, with 14 nucleotides matching TRBD2. The CDR3 is made up of 16 amino acids. The junction had 3 bases not matched to a gene; V was cut back by 1 base and J by 4 bases. In germline, CDR1 is MDHEN, CDR2 SYDVKM. The CDR3 loop reads CASSLSRTSGRYEQYF. The CDR3 coding sequence is TGTGCCAGCAGTTTATCTCGGACTAGCGGGAGGTACGAGCAGTACTTC.

This clonotype was picked up a small number of times. V is TRBV4-1 and J is TRBJ2-3; D remains ambiguous. Germline V lookup: CDR1 MGHRA, CDR2 YSYEKL. Trimming pared 0 bases from V and 1 base from J, leaving 11 bases between. CDR3 length: 16 amino acids. The CDR3 loop is CASSQDPGSGTDTQYF. CDR3 sequence (DNA): TGCGCCAGCAGCCAAGATCCCGGCTCGGGCACAGATACGCAGTATTTT.

This clonotype is a singleton in its sample. A much larger clone differs by one base, so this may be a read error. The chain uses TRBV29-1 and TRBJ2-5; no firm D call. The last part of the DNA fits TRBJ2-7 better; the J call may be wrong. Germline loops: CDR1 SQVTM, CDR2 ANQGSEA. The CDR3 has 14 amino acids. The CDR3: CSASLRGPENEQYF. The CDR3 DNA follows: TGCAGCGCCTCGCTGAGAGGACCAGAGAACGAGCAGTACTTC.